This TCR beta chain derives from a study of cytomegalovirus exposure and HLA in healthy donors. General study findings and limits: Sequences of the TCR beta chain were said to predict the HLA-A and HLA-B alleles of most subjects accurately.

In regard to this clone: Antigen: not known.

In the PCR, 60 Vbeta and 13 Jbeta primers were used. TCRdb's table, derived via immunoSEQ multiplex PCR, lists solely in-frame clones and lacks some. The sample gives more than 95,000 clones, 77% of which show up once; 8.5% to 10% is in the top ten. Germline CDR1 and CDR2: MNHNS and SASEGT. CDR3 length: 15 amino acids. The ends were cut back, 5 bases at V and 1 base at J, with 14 bases in the middle. V usage is TRBV6-1 and J usage is TRBJ2-5, with D tentatively TRBD2 (6 bases). The receptor's source is a woman aged 40 to 50 in good health and CMV-seropositive. Sequenced input: PBMCs. The CDR3 sequence: CASSRDWPFQETQYF. The CDR3 coding sequence is TGTGCCAGCAGTCGGGACTGGCCCTTCCAAGAGACCCAGTACTTC.